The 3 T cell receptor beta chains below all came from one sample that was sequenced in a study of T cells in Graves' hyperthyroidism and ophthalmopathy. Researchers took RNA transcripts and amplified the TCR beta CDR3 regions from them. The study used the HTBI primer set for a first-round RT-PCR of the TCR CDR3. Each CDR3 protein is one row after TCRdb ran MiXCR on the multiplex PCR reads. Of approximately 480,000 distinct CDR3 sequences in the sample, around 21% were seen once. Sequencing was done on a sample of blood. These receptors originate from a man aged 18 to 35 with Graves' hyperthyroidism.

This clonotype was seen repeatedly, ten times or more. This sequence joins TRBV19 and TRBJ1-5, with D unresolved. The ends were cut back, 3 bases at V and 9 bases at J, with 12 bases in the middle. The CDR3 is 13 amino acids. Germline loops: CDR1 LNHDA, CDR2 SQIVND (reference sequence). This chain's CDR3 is CASSIQAVRPQHF. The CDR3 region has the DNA TGTGCCAGTAGTATCCAGGCGGTGAGGCCCCAGCATTTT.

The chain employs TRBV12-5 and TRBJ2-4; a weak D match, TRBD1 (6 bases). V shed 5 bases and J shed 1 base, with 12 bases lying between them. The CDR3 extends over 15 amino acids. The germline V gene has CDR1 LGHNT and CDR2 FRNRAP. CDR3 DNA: TGTGCTAGTGGTAGGACAGACGGCGCCAAAAACATTCAGTACTTC. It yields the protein CASGRTDGAKNIQYF.

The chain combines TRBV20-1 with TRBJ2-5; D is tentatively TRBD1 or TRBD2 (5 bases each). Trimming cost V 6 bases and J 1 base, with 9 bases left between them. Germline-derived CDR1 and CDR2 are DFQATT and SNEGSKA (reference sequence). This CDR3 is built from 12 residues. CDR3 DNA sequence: TGCAGTGCCCCGGGGCCCCAAGAGACCCAGTACTTC. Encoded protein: CSAPGPQETQYF.